Detailed here is one TCR beta chain. The antigen is unknown. Sequencing used immunoSEQ multiplex PCR; TCRdb keeps in-frame clones, though not all of them. The sample lists about 74,000 clones; approximately 84% were seen once. The sample belongs to a study of T cells in localized non-small cell lung cancer. Overall study findings and caveats: A single tumor region was sequenced, leaving heterogeneity possible. Highest T cell clonality was seen in uninvolved adjacent lung, surpassing that measured in tumor.

The sequence was obtained from an older female donor with stage I lung adenocarcinoma. The specimen comprised peripheral blood, sampled before any cancer treatment.

In DNA form, the CDR3 reads TGTGCCAGCAGCAAGGAAGGTGTCCCCCTCCACTTT. It yields the protein CASSKEGVPLHF. The rearrangement joins TRBV2 to TRBJ1-6; the D is unclear. Germline lookup yields CDR1 SNHLY and CDR2 FYNNEI. Trimming left V 6 bases short and J 13 bases short, with 13 bases between. CDR3 length equals 12 residues.